These T cell receptor beta chains were read from a single sample in a study of cytomegalovirus exposure and HLA in healthy donors. Using immunoSEQ multiplex PCR, the repertoire was profiled, and TCRdb retains in-frame clones only, with some absent. The sample records roughly 150,000 clones, around 78% being singletons. Sequencing was carried out using PBMCs. These receptors all stem from a woman in her thirties or forties in good health and CMV-seronegative. Each CDR3 is given without its conserved first and last residue. The order of the fields is V gene, J gene, CDR3 protein.

TRBV13	TRBJ1-1	ASSSQGTEAF
TRBV11-3	TRBJ2-7	ASSSSYYEQY
TRBV7-9	TRBJ1-1	ASSFATGNTEAF
TRBV18	TRBJ2-3	ASSPPESTQY
TRBV19	TRBJ1-1	ASSTGLTVEAF
TRBV14	TRBJ2-4	ASSLFRDRAPI
TRBV5-1	TRBJ1-1	ASSLPRGTEAF
TRBV7-6	TRBJ2-3	ASSLGGGINTDTQY
TRBV13	TRBJ2-7	ASRDRNSYEQY
TRBV29-1	TRBJ2-5	SVGRPGEQY
TRBV4-2	TRBJ1-4	ASSQVKEEQIPPKLF
TRBV9	TRBJ2-5	ASSVGGRQETQY
TRBV7-9	TRBJ2-3	ASSLFVGGETDTQY
TRBV28	TRBJ1-5	ASRPGGNQPQH
TRBV27	TRBJ2-7	ASSPTRGPYEQY
TRBV29-1	TRBJ2-1	SVELSGRSYNEQF
TRBV27	TRBJ2-5	ASSTLLAGWKETQY
TRBV5-1	TRBJ2-1	ASNGRADNEQF
TRBV28	TRBJ2-2	ASSSGTSGSHTGELF
TRBV29-1	TRBJ2-1	STRQRNEQF
TRBV19	TRBJ2-1	ASGVQGADEQF
TRBV18	TRBJ1-1	ASSGVTGQGRTEAF
TRBV18	TRBJ1-2	ASSPESRPQYGYT
TRBV2	TRBJ2-7	ASSEAAGIPSRTTRTTLEQY
TRBV19	TRBJ1-3	ATLPTARNTIY
TRBV30	TRBJ2-1	AWSEVDSREF
TRBV28	TRBJ1-5	ASSLGGRGSNQPQH
TRBV29-1	TRBJ2-3	SVEGVAGGTDTQY
TRBV6-6	TRBJ1-2	ASKDSSFYGYT